This TCR beta chain stems from a study of radiation and T cells in renal cell carcinoma. Study-wide results and limits: In blood, top tumor clones expanded by 2 weeks, shrinking by 4. Baseline intratumoral clonotype presence is unknown without pretreatment biopsies.

Germline assignment: CDR1 SNHLY and CDR2 FYNNEI. The CDR3 extends over 16 amino acids. V lost 0 bases and J lost 4, with 15 bases in between. Time point defined: blood 4 weeks post-SBRT, at nephrectomy. Regarding treatment: 15 Gy SBRT to primary tumor, nephrectomy 4 weeks later. Nephrectomy followed 15 Gy stereotactic body radiation by 4 weeks. Clear cell pathology was present in this patient's renal cell carcinoma. As concerns this clone: Its antigen is unidentified.

This table comes from immunoSEQ multiplex PCR, and its TCRdb copy is limited to in-frame clones, with some not included. The data show fewer than 200,000 clones, about 85% seen once. The sample consisted of blood, taken from a patient whose treatment included radiotherapy and nephrectomy. This clonotype originated in a woman aged 50 to 60 with renal cell carcinoma. This sequence joins TRBV2 and TRBJ1-2; D not certain. CDR3 nucleotides: TGTGCCAGCAGTGAAGCGCGGGGAAGCGGAGGCTATGGCTACACCTTC. Translating gives CASSEARGSGGYGYTF.